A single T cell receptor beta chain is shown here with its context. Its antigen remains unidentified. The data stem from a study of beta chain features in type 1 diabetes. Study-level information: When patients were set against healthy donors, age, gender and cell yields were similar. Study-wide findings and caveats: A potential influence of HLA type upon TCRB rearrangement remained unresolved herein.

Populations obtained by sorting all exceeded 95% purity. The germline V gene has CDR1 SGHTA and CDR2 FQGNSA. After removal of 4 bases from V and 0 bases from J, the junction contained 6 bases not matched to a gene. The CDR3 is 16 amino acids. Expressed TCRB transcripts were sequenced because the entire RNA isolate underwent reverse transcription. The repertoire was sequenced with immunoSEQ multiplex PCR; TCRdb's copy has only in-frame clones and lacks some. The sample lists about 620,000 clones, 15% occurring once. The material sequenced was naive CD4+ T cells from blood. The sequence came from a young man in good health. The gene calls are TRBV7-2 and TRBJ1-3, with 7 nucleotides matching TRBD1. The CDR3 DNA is TGTGCCAGCAGCTCCTTCGGACAGGTCTCTGGAAACACCATATATTTT. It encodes CASSSFGQVSGNTIYF.